One sample yielded the 16 T cell receptor beta chains listed below, sequenced in a study. TCRdb passed the 5' RACE reads through MiXCR, listing each CDR3 protein once. The sample has roughly 42,000 distinct CDR3 sequences; around 20% are singletons. Cells sorted as Tregs were CD4+, CD25+ and CD127-/low. The sample comprised Tregs sorted from blood. Every receptor here comes from a female donor with breast cancer.

The chain combines TRBV10-3 with TRBJ1-1, with TRBD1 identical over 7 bases. The CDR3 covers 13 residues. Germline V lookup: CDR1 ENHRY, CDR2 SYGVKD. The ends lost 6 bases at V and 4 bases at J; junction bases unmatched: 5. DNA for the CDR3: TGTGCCATCAGGCGACAGGGTGGCACTGAAGCTTTCTTT. Amino acid sequence: CAIRRQGGTEAFF.

This chain joins TRBV4-2 and TRBJ2-7, with D tentatively TRBD2 (7 bases). V lost 0 bases and J lost 3, with 12 bases in between. CDR1 and CDR2 (germline): LGHNA, YNFKEQ. The CDR3 sequence is 15 residues long. This CDR3 is CASSQDRGGDYEQYF. The CDR3 nucleotides are TGTGCCAGCAGCCAAGATAGGGGGGGTGACTACGAGCAGTACTTC.

This clonotype was recorded at least ten times. This sequence joins TRBV4-1 and TRBJ1-1, with D perhaps matching TRBD1 (5 bases). V was pared by 5 bases and J by 7 bases, with 11 bases between. The CDR3 runs to 12 residues. Germline values: CDR1 MGHRA, CDR2 YSYEKL. CDR3 nucleotide sequence: TGCGCCAGCAGCGCCCGGGACTTTGAAGCTTTCTTT. Its translation is CASSARDFEAFF.

CDR3 sequence: CASSLTSGPTETQYF. The CDR3 DNA reads as TGTGCCAGCAGCTTGACTAGCGGGCCGACGGAGACCCAGTATTTT. This chain uses TRBV11-2 with TRBJ2-3, with 10 nucleotides matching TRBD2. Germline trimming cut 3 bases from V and 12 bases from J; bases unmatched to any gene: 12. The germline CDR1 and CDR2 sequences are SGHAT and FQNNGV. The CDR3 sequence is 15 residues long.

In this sample, this clonotype turned up many times. This sequence joins TRBV20-1 and TRBJ2-1; D assignment may be TRBD1 or TRBD2 (5 bases each). The CDR3 length is 15 residues. Germline CDR1 is DFQATT and CDR2 is SNEGSKA (reference sequence). Trimming took 0 bases from V and 0 from J, leaving 9 bases between them. The CDR3 sequence is CSAREEGSSYNEQFF. In DNA form, the CDR3 reads TGCAGTGCTAGAGAAGAGGGGAGCTCCTACAATGAGCAGTTCTTC.

This clonotype was found many times. The gene calls are TRBV5-1 and TRBJ2-7; D unresolved. V was trimmed by 0 bases and J by 4 bases, leaving 2 bases between them. The length of the CDR3 is 11 residues. Looked up from germline, CDR1 is SGHRS and CDR2 is YFSETQ. Here the CDR3 reads CASSLEYEQYF. The CDR3 nucleotides are TGCGCCAGCAGCTTGGAATACGAGCAGTACTTC.

CDR3 amino acids: CASSVVGGGALHEQFF. The CDR3 region has the DNA TGTGCCAGCAGCGTAGTTGGGGGGGGCGCCCTTCATGAGCAGTTCTTC. This chain connects TRBV9 to TRBJ2-1; D is perhaps TRBD2 (7 bases). The germline CDR1 and CDR2 sequences are SGDLS and YYNGEE. This CDR3 spans 16 amino acids. V gave up 0 bases and J gave up 8 bases, with 18 bases separating them.

This clonotype was detected only a few times. The V gene is TRBV2, the J gene TRBJ2-5, with a weak D call TRBD2 (6 bases). V was pared by 9 bases and J by 7 bases, with 12 bases between. This CDR3 comprises 11 residues. Looked up from germline, CDR1 is SNHLY and CDR2 is FYNNEI. The CDR3 nucleotides read TGTGCCAGTACTACCGGGGGGACCCAGTACTTC. Its protein product is CASTTGGTQYF.

Concerning this clonotype itself: A much larger clone lies a single base off, so this may be a read error. The V and J genes are TRBV5-1 and TRBJ2-7, with a weak D call TRBD2 (6 bases). The CDR3 extends over 15 amino acids. Germline V CDR1 and CDR2: SGHRS, YFSETQ. The CDR3 coding sequence is TGCGCCGGCAGCTTGGCTGGCGGGACCCCCTACGAGCAGTACTTC. Translating it yields CAGSLAGGTPYEQYF.

This clonotype was seen ten or more times. The chain recombines TRBV20-1 with TRBJ2-5; D could derive from TRBD1 or TRBD2 (5 bases each). This CDR3 is 13 amino acids long. Per germline, CDR1 DFQATT and CDR2 SNEGSKA (reference sequence). Trimming cost V 2 bases and J 4 bases, with 11 bases left between them. CDR3 region: CSARLSGRETQYF. CDR3 nucleotides: TGCAGTGCTAGATTGTCAGGGAGAGAGACCCAGTACTTC.

This clonotype was counted many times. The V call is TRBV29-1, the J call TRBJ2-1; TRBD2 matches 9 bases. Germline V CDR1 and CDR2: SQVTM, ANQGSEA. This CDR3 has 14 residues. V gave up 8 bases and J gave up 6 bases; unmatched junction bases: 11. CDR3 loop: CSTRGTSLFNEQFF. CDR3 nucleotide sequence: TGCAGCACCAGAGGGACTAGCTTGTTCAATGAGCAGTTCTTC.

In the case of this clonotype: This may be a read error, as it is one base from a much larger clone. The V call is TRBV20-1, the J call TRBJ2-1; TRBD2 is a possible D gene (5 bases). V was clipped by 0 bases and J by 3 bases, with 12 bases between them. This CDR3 is built from 15 residues. The germline CDR1 and CDR2 sequences are DFQATT and SNEGSKA (reference sequence). CDR3 sequence: CSARDKSGHYNEQFF. The CDR3 DNA sequence: TGCAGTGCTAGAGATAAAAGCGGTCACTACAATGAGCAGTTCTTC.

The sample holds many counts of this clonotype. The rearrangement links TRBV5-1 to TRBJ1-2; unclear D gene. The germline V gene encodes CDR1 SGHRS and CDR2 YFSETQ. This CDR3 region has 13 residues. The ends were cut back, 0 bases at V and 1 base at J, with 4 bases in the middle. CDR3 protein: CASSLGVNYGYTF. DNA for the CDR3: TGCGCCAGCAGCTTGGGGGTTAACTATGGCTACACCTTC.

This clonotype has at least ten counts. This sequence joins TRBV28 and TRBJ2-1; TRBD2 agrees at 11 bases. Germline V gene data show CDR1 as MDHEN and CDR2 as SYDVKM. The CDR3 covers 14 residues. V lost 6 bases to trimming and J lost 7 bases; unmatched junction nucleotides: 5. CDR3 bases: TGTGCCAGCAGGCCAGTAGCGGGAGGGAATGAGCAGTTCTTC. Its protein is CASRPVAGGNEQFF.

This clonotype was detected many times. The chain couples TRBV5-1 to TRBJ2-1; no clear D. The V gene lost 0 bases and the J gene lost 9 bases, with 10 bases spanning the gap. CDR3 length: 13 amino acids. Germline values: CDR1 SGHRS, CDR2 YFSETQ. The CDR3 reads CASSLVGFSEQFF. For the CDR3, the DNA is TGCGCCAGCAGCTTGGTTGGGTTCAGTGAGCAGTTCTTC.

The rearrangement joins TRBV20-1 to TRBJ1-5, with 7 bases identical to TRBD1. The ends lost 6 bases at V and 5 bases at J; junction bases unmatched: 7. The V gene's germline CDR1 is DFQATT and CDR2 SNEGSKA (reference sequence). The CDR3 spans 13 residues. This CDR3 reads CSAEDRADQPQHF. The CDR3 coding sequence is TGCAGTGCCGAAGACAGGGCGGATCAGCCCCAGCATTTT.